This record looks at one TCR beta chain sequence and its context. Its target is unknown. With a J-beta primer mix and a sample-barcoded 5' primer, a second PCR ran about 6 to 11 cycles. Each CDR3 protein is one row after TCRdb ran MiXCR on the 5' RACE reads. The table has around 1,000,000 distinct CDR3 sequences, approximately 25% seen once. These data come from a study of blood T cells in healthy people across ages. This CDR3 has 15 amino acids. Germline V gene lookup returns CDR1 ENHRY and CDR2 SYGVKD. V was shortened by 6 bases and J by 1 base, with 15 bases between the two germline ends. Isolation of PBMCs gave at least 7 million cells per sample. Study-level points and caveats: Diversity was estimated from one million T cells, and these estimates were considered underestimates. Measured against age, TCR beta diversity per million T cells decreased in a roughly linear manner.

The same data also contributed to another study, on T cells of mothers and their children. This second study notes: The study recruited a few healthy Caucasian mothers and their six children as donors.

This TCR derives from a girl aged 2 to 9 in good health. The sample consisted of blood. The chain couples TRBV10-3 to TRBJ1-1; unclear D gene. The CDR3 DNA sequence: TGTGCCATCAGGGGCGGCGCGGGTGGGAACACTGAAGCTTTCTTT. This encodes CAIRGGAGGNTEAFF.